These 15 T cell receptor beta chains originate from one sample sequenced in a study of lymphopenia after photon versus proton radiotherapy. Clones were sequenced by immunoSEQ multiplex PCR, and TCRdb holds only the in-frame ones, with some missing. The data hold approximately 71,000 clones, with approximately 91% observed a single time. Sequencing used peripheral blood, obtained from a patient treated with photon-based radiotherapy. Receptor source: a woman in her 70s with pancreatic cancer.

This chain connects TRBV9 to TRBJ2-5; 8 bases are a match to TRBD1. This CDR3 comprises 14 residues. Germline V gene sequence: CDR1 SGDLS, CDR2 YYNGEE. Trimming removed 4 bases from V and 4 bases from J; junction bases left unmatched: 6. The CDR3 coding sequence is TGTGCCAGCAGCTTCGGACAGGGCCGAGAGACCCAGTACTTC. Translating gives CASSFGQGRETQYF.

This clone was seen a single time. This chain links TRBV14 with TRBJ2-5; D gene ambiguous. Trimming removed 2 bases at V and 0 bases at J, with 22 bases between. The CDR3 is 19 residues long. Germline lookup yields CDR1 SGHDN and CDR2 FVKESK. The CDR3, as DNA: TGTGCCAGCAGCCAACAGGAACCGGGCCCGACTTGGTACCAAGAGACCCAGTACTTC. Its translation: CASSQQEPGPTWYQETQYF.

The rearrangement joins TRBV25-1 to TRBJ2-1; possible D gene TRBD2, 5 bases. The CDR3 is 14 amino acids. The V gene lost 1 base and the J gene lost 5 bases, with 9 bases spanning the gap. CDR1 and CDR2 from the germline V gene are MGHDK and SYGVNS. For the CDR3, the DNA is TGTGCCAGCAGTGAATCGGGGAGAAACAATGAGCAGTTCTTC. Its protein is CASSESGRNNEQFF.

This chain uses TRBV7-2 with TRBJ1-5; no clear D gene. There are 15 residues in the CDR3. V lost 1 base, J lost 2 bases, and 9 bases lay in between. The V gene's germline CDR1 is SGHTA and CDR2 FQGNSA. The CDR3 region has the DNA TGTGCCAGCAGCTTAGGTCAGAAGCGCAATCAGCCCCAGCATTTT. As protein: CASSLGQKRNQPQHF.

This chain links TRBV28 with TRBJ2-7; D not certain. The V gene's germline CDR1 is MDHEN and CDR2 SYDVKM. V lost 8 bases to trimming and J lost 3 bases, with 8 bases between them. The CDR3 totals 11 residues. CDR3 nucleotide sequence: TGTGCCAGCCTCAGAAGCTACGAGCAGTACTTC. It specifies CASLRSYEQYF.

This chain links TRBV5-1 with TRBJ1-4; no clear D gene. V gave up 0 bases and J gave up 0 bases, with 9 bases separating them. Germline values: CDR1 SGHRS, CDR2 YFSETQ. The CDR3 loop spans 16 amino acids. CDR3 DNA: TGCGCCAGCAGCTTGGAGGCAGTAGCAACTAATGAAAAACTGTTTTTT. Translated: CASSLEAVATNEKLFF.

J is TRBJ2-3 and V is TRBV29-1; 8 nucleotides align to TRBD2. The trim removed 4 bases at V and 6 bases at J, leaving 12 bases unmatched. CDR1 SQVTM and CDR2 ANQGSEA come from the germline V gene. The CDR3 spans 15 residues. The CDR3 protein is CSVAFGTSVRDTQYF. The CDR3 DNA reads TGCAGCGTTGCCTTCGGGACTAGTGTGAGGGATACGCAGTATTTT.

This chain uses TRBV5-1 with TRBJ2-3; TRBD2 matches at 8 bases. V shed 4 bases, J shed 3 bases, and the junction held 1 base outside the gene matches. CDR1 SGHRS and CDR2 YFSETQ come from the germline V gene. The CDR3 totals 13 residues. The CDR3 DNA reads as TGCGCCAGCAGCAAGCGGGAGACAGATACGCAGTATTTT. Translated, it gives CASSKRETDTQYF.

The chain employs TRBV27 and TRBJ2-1, with 13 bases that match TRBD2. Germline assignment: CDR1 MNHEY and CDR2 SMNVEV (reference sequence). V gave up 6 bases and J gave up 10 bases; unmatched junction bases: 9. The CDR3 is 15 amino acids. DNA of the CDR3: TGTGCCAGCAGGCTCCTCGGACTAGCGGGAGAAGAGCAGTTCTTC. It translates to CASRLLGLAGEEQFF.

This chain links TRBV29-1 with TRBJ2-7, with 12 bases fitting TRBD2. The germline CDR1 and CDR2 sequences are SQVTM and ANQGSEA. V gave up 7 bases and J gave up 4 bases; unmatched junction bases: 5. CDR3 length: 13 residues. The CDR3 region has the DNA TGCAGCGCAAAGACTAGCGGGAGTTACGAGCAGTACTTC. Translated: CSAKTSGSYEQYF.

The rearrangement joins TRBV4-3 to TRBJ2-1; tentatively, D is TRBD2 (5 bases). Germline V gene lookup returns CDR1 LGHNA and CDR2 YSLEER. Trimming stripped 2 bases from V and 2 bases from J, with 13 bases between. The CDR3 has 16 residues. The CDR3 nucleotides are TGCGCCAGCAGCCAACTACTAGAGGTAACCTACAATGAGCAGTTCTTC. This sequence encodes CASSQLLEVTYNEQFF.

The CDR3 nucleotides are TGTGCCAGCAAGACTAGCGGGAGACAGAACACCGGGGAGCTGTTTTTT. Amino acid sequence: CASKTSGRQNTGELFF. This chain uses TRBV5-3 with TRBJ2-2; 12 bases map to TRBD2. TRBV5-3 is reported as an ORF; its role is uncertain. J lost 1 base, V lost 8 bases, and 6 bases had no gene match. The CDR3 length is 16 residues.

V usage is TRBV19 and J usage is TRBJ1-2, with TRBD1 matching over 11 bases. Per the germline V gene, CDR1 is LNHDA and CDR2 is SQIVND (reference sequence). CDR3 length: 15 amino acids. V lost 5 bases to trimming and J lost 8 bases; unmatched junction nucleotides: 10. The CDR3 spells CASSPGPGQGEGYTF. The CDR3 DNA is TGTGCCAGTAGTCCTGGGCCGGGACAGGGGGAAGGCTACACCTTC.

The chain joins TRBV7-2 to TRBJ2-7; possibly TRBD1 for D (6 bases). Germline V lookup: CDR1 SGHTA, CDR2 FQGNSA. Trimming stripped 3 bases from V and 7 bases from J, with 16 bases between. The CDR3 loop spans 14 amino acids. This CDR3 is CASSLGASVGEQYF. CDR3 DNA sequence: TGTGCCAGCAGCTTGGGGGCCTCGGTGGGGGAGCAGTACTTC.

V gene TRBV28 combines with J gene TRBJ2-7; perhaps TRBD2 as D (5 bases). V shed 10 bases and J shed 6 bases, with 10 bases lying between them. This CDR3 has 10 amino acids. Looked up from germline, CDR1 is MDHEN and CDR2 is SYDVKM. CDR3 sequence reads: CATRGGEQYF. The CDR3 DNA sequence: TGTGCCACCCGAGGAGGCGAGCAGTACTTC.